Listed here are 32 T cell receptor beta chains from one sample, sequenced in a study of vaccination and CD4 T cells after COVID-19. These TCRs are of unknown antigen specificity. Sequenced with the Oncomine TCR Beta short-read assay was DNA taken from cultured CD4+ T cells. Via MiXCR, TCRdb re-called the PCR reads, giving one row per CDR3 protein. The sample has about 7,200 distinct CDR3 sequences, around 41% seen once; the top ten hold about a third. Treatment given: approximately nine-day PBMC culture with coronavirus spike peptide pools or control peptides (ViraFEST assay). CD4+ T cells that came from the unexposed donor were collected before the COVID-19 pandemic (2011-2018). Sequencing input: CD4+ T cells from blood, cultured in vitro. The receptors here all came from a human donor in good health.

The J gene is TRBJ2-1, the V gene TRBV7-2; 9 bases match TRBD2. This CDR3 comprises 15 residues. The junction had 6 bases not matched to a gene; V was cut back by 9 bases and J by 0 bases. Germline V gene sequence: CDR1 SGHTA, CDR2 FQGNSA. This CDR3 reads CASLAGVASYNEQFF. CDR3 bases: TGTGCCAGTTTAGCGGGGGTTGCCTCCTACAATGAGCAGTTCTTC.

The chain recombines TRBV12-3 or TRBV12-4 with TRBJ2-1; D is uncertain. Deletions cut 5 bases from V and 10 bases from J, with 9 bases between. The CDR3 length is 11 residues. The CDR3 sequence is CASSLRPEQFF. In DNA, the CDR3 is TGTGCCAGCAGTCTCCGGCCCGAGCAGTTCTTC.

The chain uses TRBV12-3 or TRBV12-4 and TRBJ2-4; TRBD1 aligns across 8 bases. CDR3 length: 14 amino acids. After removal of 6 bases from V and 8 bases from J, the junction contained 9 bases not matched to a gene. CDR3 nucleotide sequence: TGTGCCAGCAGCCTGGACAGGGTGAAGGACATTCAGTACTTC. Amino acids: CASSLDRVKDIQYF.

The chain has TRBV20-1 and TRBJ1-2, with a tentative D call TRBD1 (5 bases). Germline V gene sequence: CDR1 DFQATT, CDR2 SNEGSKA (reference sequence). The CDR3 runs to 13 residues. Between the trimmed V and J ends, which lost 8 bases and 0 bases, there was a span of 13 bases. Here the CDR3 reads CSTVRGTNYGYTF. The CDR3 DNA follows: TGCAGTACCGTTAGGGGCACTAACTATGGCTACACCTTC.

CDR3 in DNA: TGTGCCAGCAGTTATGACCTTGCAGCGACTGAGCAGTTCTTC. Translated, it gives CASSYDLAATEQFF. V gene TRBV6-5 combines with J gene TRBJ2-1, with no clear D. With 3 bases removed from V and 9 bases from J, the gap between germline ends came to 15 bases. The length of the CDR3 is 14 residues. Germline assignment: CDR1 MNHEY and CDR2 SVGAGI.

The chain joins TRBV12-3 or TRBV12-4 to TRBJ2-2; D gene uncertain. The CDR3 totals 16 residues. Trimming pared 6 bases from V and 0 bases from J, leaving 14 bases between. Written as DNA, the CDR3 is TGTGCCAGCAGCGCCCGTAGCCGAACGAACACCGGGGAGCTGTTTTTT. Translated: CASSARSRTNTGELFF.

There are a few counts of this clonotype. V usage is TRBV19 and J usage is TRBJ2-3; 8 bases match TRBD2. The CDR3 sequence is 17 residues long. Germline trimming cut 3 bases from V and 1 base from J; bases unmatched to any gene: 9. The germline CDR1 and CDR2 sequences are LNHDA and SQIVND (reference sequence). In DNA, the CDR3 is TGTGCCAGTAGTATGGGCCTGCTTAGCGGGGGCACAGATACGCAGTATTTT. Translated: CASSMGLLSGGTDTQYF.

This clonotype came up a few times. The chain carries TRBV6-5 and TRBJ2-3, with TRBD2 matching over 8 bases. The CDR3 sequence is 15 residues long. CDR1 and CDR2 (germline): MNHEY, SVGAGI. Trimming removed 0 bases from V and 5 bases from J; junction bases left unmatched: 4. The DNA for the CDR3 is TGTGCCAGCAGTTACTCGAGCGGGGGAATAGATACGCAGTATTTT. Protein: CASSYSSGGIDTQYF.

The rearrangement uses TRBV7-2 and TRBJ2-3; the match to TRBD2 covers 15 bases. The V gene's germline CDR1 is SGHTA and CDR2 FQGNSA. This CDR3 spans 15 amino acids. V dropped 5 bases and J dropped 5; count of bases not matched to a gene: 2. The CDR3 coding sequence is TGTGCCAGCAGCCTGGGACTAGCGGGGGGAGATACGCAGTATTTT. Amino acid sequence: CASSLGLAGGDTQYF.

This clonotype was counted between two and nine times. V gene TRBV6-1 combines with J gene TRBJ1-1; no firm D call. This CDR3 is built from 14 residues. Trimming cost V 8 bases and J 1 base, with 14 bases left between them. Germline CDR1 reads MNHNS; CDR2 reads SASEGT. The CDR3 region is CASSVMQENTEAFF. Here the CDR3 DNA reads TGTGCCAGCTCTGTAATGCAGGAGAACACTGAAGCTTTCTTT.

V gene TRBV5-4 combines with J gene TRBJ2-5, with D unresolved. V was pared by 4 bases and J by 4 bases, with 20 bases between. The germline V gene encodes CDR1 SGHNT and CDR2 YYREEE (reference sequence). This CDR3 has 16 residues. The CDR3 sequence is CASSRRKGASGETQYF. CDR3 nucleotides: TGTGCCAGCAGCCGTCGCAAGGGTGCCTCGGGAGAGACCCAGTACTTC.

This clonotype was observed a few times. V is TRBV20-1 and J is TRBJ1-4, with TRBD1 identical over 7 bases. Losses at the gene ends were 6 bases for V and 3 bases for J; bases not matched to a gene: 10. The CDR3 consists of 15 residues. The germline CDR1 and CDR2 sequences are DFQATT and SNEGSKA (reference sequence). CDR3 coding DNA: TGCAGTGCCGAAGTAAATACAGGGGCTAATGAAAAACTGTTTTTT. As protein: CSAEVNTGANEKLFF.

In its sample, this clonotype was seen a few times. J is TRBJ1-2 and V is TRBV6-1; TRBD1 aligns across 8 bases. Germline loops: CDR1 MNHNS, CDR2 SASEGT. The CDR3 spans 14 residues. Trimming at V came to 6 bases and at J to 4 bases, leaving 7 bases not matched to a gene. Here the CDR3 DNA reads TGTGCCAGCAGCAAGGACAGGGAGGCCTATGGCTACACCTTC. This gives the protein CASSKDREAYGYTF.

This sequence joins TRBV6-1 and TRBJ2-3; TRBD1 agrees at 7 bases. CDR1 is MNHNS and CDR2 is SASEGT in the germline V gene. The V gene end was trimmed by 6 bases and the J gene end by 3 bases; junction bases not matched to a gene: 6. The CDR3 length is 14 residues. This CDR3 reads CASRRDSRTDTQYF. DNA of the CDR3: TGTGCCAGCAGACGGGACAGTCGTACAGATACGCAGTATTTT.

This CDR3 is CSAEKGGRDSPLHF. CDR3 DNA sequence: TGCAGTGCTGAGAAAGGGGGTCGGGATTCACCCCTCCACTTT. V gene TRBV20-1 combines with J gene TRBJ1-6; TRBD1 is a possible D gene (6 bases). The germline V gene encodes CDR1 DFQATT and CDR2 SNEGSKA (reference sequence). This CDR3 has 14 amino acids. Trimming cost V 5 bases and J 8 bases, with 16 bases left between them.

This chain uses TRBV7-9 with TRBJ2-5; possible D gene TRBD1, 6 bases. V gave up 6 bases and J gave up 2 bases, with 7 bases separating them. CDR1 is SEHNR and CDR2 is FQNEAQ in the germline V gene (reference sequence). The CDR3 length is 12 residues. The CDR3 bases are TGTGCCAGCAGAGACAGGCAAGAGACCCAGTACTTC. As protein: CASRDRQETQYF.

This clonotype was counted between two and nine times. The chain combines TRBV6-1 with TRBJ1-5; 7 nucleotides agree with TRBD1. CDR1 is MNHNS and CDR2 is SASEGT in the germline V gene. Trimming removed 6 bases from V and 0 bases from J; junction bases left unmatched: 5. The CDR3 covers 15 residues. The CDR3 sequence: CASRETGISNQPQHF. As DNA, the CDR3 is TGTGCCAGCAGAGAGACAGGGATTAGCAATCAGCCCCAGCATTTT.

The V call is TRBV30, the J call TRBJ2-3; D may be TRBD2 (6 bases). Germline V lookup: CDR1 GTSNPN, CDR2 SVGIG (reference sequence). Between the trimmed V and J ends, which lost 4 bases and 2 bases, there was a span of 13 bases. CDR3 length equals 14 residues. The chain's CDR3 is CAWNLGTPTDTQYF. In nucleotides, the CDR3 is TGTGCCTGGAACCTCGGGACTCCCACAGATACGCAGTATTTT.

This clonotype turned up a few times. The CDR3 DNA reads as TGTGCCAGTTTCGACAGGTTTGGAAACACCATATATTTT. This translates into CASFDRFGNTIYF. The gene calls are TRBV19 and TRBJ1-3, with D possibly being TRBD1 (6 bases). The CDR3 length is 13 residues. From germline, CDR1 is LNHDA and CDR2 SQIVND (reference sequence). V lost 8 bases, J lost 3 bases, and 11 bases lay in between.

The sample holds one count of this clonotype. V usage is TRBV19 and J usage is TRBJ1-5; D possibly corresponds to TRBD1 (6 bases). The CDR3 spans 15 residues. Germline V CDR1 and CDR2: LNHDA, SQIVND (reference sequence). Trimming took 4 bases from V and 2 from J, leaving 12 bases between them. The CDR3 here is CASSTPGAGNQPQHF. DNA of the CDR3: TGTGCCAGTAGTACACCAGGGGCTGGCAATCAGCCCCAGCATTTT.

There are a few counts of this clonotype. The rearrangement uses TRBV15 and TRBJ1-5; D might be TRBD1 (6 bases). CDR3 length: 16 amino acids. Germline V gene data show CDR1 as LNHNV and CDR2 as YYDKDF (reference sequence). The V and J ends lost 4 bases and 4 bases respectively, with 17 bases between them. The DNA of the CDR3 is TGTGCCACCAGCAAACAGGGAGTAGGGGTTAATCAGCCCCAGCATTTT. It is translated as CATSKQGVGVNQPQHF.

This clonotype was seen more than once but under ten times. This chain links TRBV7-2 with TRBJ2-7; D remains unclear. CDR3 length equals 14 residues. Trimming removed 0 bases from V and 0 bases from J, with 6 bases in between. Germline CDR1 SGHTA, CDR2 FQGNSA. CDR3 loop: CASSLARSSYEQYF. The CDR3 DNA reads as TGTGCCAGCAGCTTAGCGAGAAGCTCCTACGAGCAGTACTTC.

This chain links TRBV19 with TRBJ2-2; D perhaps matches TRBD1 (5 bases). V shed 0 bases and J shed 6 bases, with 8 bases lying between them. Germline V gives CDR1 LNHDA, CDR2 SQIVND (reference sequence). The CDR3 extends over 14 amino acids. In DNA form, the CDR3 reads TGTGCCAGTAGTATAGACAGGGTGGCCGGGGAGCTGTTTTTT. Translated, it gives CASSIDRVAGELFF.

V usage is TRBV20-1 and J usage is TRBJ2-1, with 7 bases lining up with TRBD1. This CDR3 is built from 16 residues. The junction had 14 bases not matched to a gene; V was cut back by 3 bases and J by 6 bases. Germline V gene lookup returns CDR1 DFQATT and CDR2 SNEGSKA (reference sequence). The CDR3 sequence: CSARAGGILGFNEQFF. CDR3 coding DNA: TGCAGTGCTAGGGCAGGGGGTATATTGGGTTTCAATGAGCAGTTCTTC.

This clonotype was seen more than once but under ten times. The chain links TRBV7-8 to TRBJ2-3; 9 bases are a match to TRBD1. Germline lookup yields CDR1 SGHVS and CDR2 FQNEAQ. The trim removed 5 bases at V and 6 bases at J, leaving 9 bases unmatched. The CDR3 contains 15 residues. CDR3 bases: TGTGCCAGCAGCGGGTCGGGACAGGGTAAGGATACGCAGTATTTT. This translates into CASSGSGQGKDTQYF.

The rearrangement joins TRBV5-1 to TRBJ2-5; D tentatively fits TRBD1 or TRBD2 (5 bases each). Germline V gene data show CDR1 as SGHRS and CDR2 as YFSETQ. The V gene lost 0 bases and the J gene lost 0 bases, with 15 bases spanning the gap. There are 17 residues in the CDR3. The CDR3 nucleotides are TGCGCCAGCAGCTTGGCCATGAGGGGCGCCAACCAAGAGACCCAGTACTTC. It codes for CASSLAMRGANQETQYF.

J is TRBJ1-2 and V is TRBV6-1; D may be TRBD1 (5 bases). Germline CDR1 MNHNS, CDR2 SASEGT. V lost 3 bases and J lost 6, with 11 bases in between. CDR3 length: 13 residues. The CDR3 loop reads CASSDRELNGYTF. For the CDR3, the DNA is TGTGCCAGCAGTGACAGGGAGCTCAATGGCTACACCTTC.

This clonotype was picked up a small number of times. The genes are TRBV20-1 and TRBJ1-6; D unclear. Trimming left V 2 bases short and J 4 bases short, with 6 bases between. Germline assignment: CDR1 DFQATT and CDR2 SNEGSKA (reference sequence). The CDR3 runs to 13 residues. The CDR3 here is CSARWSYNSPLHF. CDR3 sequence (DNA): TGCAGTGCTAGATGGAGTTATAATTCACCCCTCCACTTT.

Only a few counts were recorded for this clonotype. The V call is TRBV6-2 or TRBV6-3, the J call TRBJ1-6, with D possibly matching TRBD1 (5 bases). The CDR3 has 13 amino acids. Trimming took 7 bases from V and 4 from J, leaving 8 bases between them. Germline CDR1 and CDR2: MNHEY and SVGEGT. DNA of the CDR3: TGTGCCAGCAACCGACAGTATAATTCACCCCTCCACTTT. Translation gives CASNRQYNSPLHF.

The chain has TRBV6-1 and TRBJ1-5, with a weak D call TRBD1 (6 bases). CDR1 is MNHNS, CDR2 SASEGT, per germline. V was cut by 6 bases and J by 7 bases, with 22 bases left in between. The CDR3 has 16 residues. The CDR3 DNA follows: TGTGCCAGCAGGGACCGCGGTGGGGGGCGGGAGCAGCCCCAGCATTTT. Translating it yields CASRDRGGGREQPQHF.

The sample holds a few counts of this clonotype. The genes are TRBV20-1 and TRBJ2-3; 9 nucleotides line up with TRBD2. The CDR3 runs 15 residues. Germline lookup yields CDR1 DFQATT and CDR2 SNEGSKA (reference sequence). Unmatched junction bases numbered 7, after V lost 6 bases and J lost 0 bases. DNA for the CDR3: TGCAGTGCGAGTCGTAGCGGGGGTAGCACAGATACGCAGTATTTT. It translates to CSASRSGGSTDTQYF.

This clonotype has a single count. The chain recombines TRBV18 with TRBJ2-7, with unresolved D. Germline V gene lookup returns CDR1 KGHSH and CDR2 LQKENI. V gave up 2 bases and J gave up 0 bases, with 5 bases separating them. This CDR3 comprises 13 residues. Here the CDR3 reads CASSPKFSYEQYF. In DNA, the CDR3 is TGTGCCAGCTCACCAAAGTTCTCCTACGAGCAGTACTTC. Supplemented by reference TRBV18 and TRBJ2-7, the full variable domain reads NAGVMQNPRHLVRRRGQEARLRCSPMKGHSHVYWYRQLPEEGLKFMVYLQKENIIDESGMPKERFSAEFPKEGPSILRIQQVVRGDSAAYFCASSPKFSYEQYFGPGTRLTVT.